The entry below gives a single T cell receptor (beta chain) sequence along with its context. Produced via immunoSEQ multiplex PCR; TCRdb's table is partial and in-frame only. The sample lists some 200,000 clones; 65% to 90% were seen once. The data originate from a study of cytomegalovirus exposure and HLA in healthy donors. The V segment lost 1 base and the J segment 1 base; nucleotides outside the gene matches: 20. This CDR3 is 22 amino acids long. Germline-derived CDR1 and CDR2 are LNHNV and YYDKDF (reference sequence). The V call is TRBV15, the J call TRBJ2-7; 12 bases fit TRBD2. The sample was PBMCs. The receptor comes from a woman in her twenties or thirties in good health and CMV-seropositive. This CDR3 reads CATSRVGREPSGRARGSYEQYF. The CDR3 DNA reads as TGTGCCACCAGCAGAGTGGGCAGGGAGCCTAGCGGGAGGGCCAGGGGGTCCTACGAGCAGTACTTC.